These T cell receptor beta chains were read from a single sample in a study of blood T cell repertoires in COVID-19. Using immunoSEQ multiplex PCR, the repertoire was profiled, and TCRdb retains in-frame clones only, with some absent. The top ten hold 15% of the sample, which has 75,000 to 100,000 clones, just under 90% seen once. What was sequenced was peripheral blood. These receptor sequences come from a human donor in a cohort sampled during active COVID-19. The CDR3 runs from the conserved cysteine through the conserved F or W. The order of the fields is D gene, clone size, V gene, J gene, CDR3 DNA, CDR3 protein. The D gene is left open where the match is weak. The size entry is marked missing in some rows and otherwise reads once, few, many or a size class.

D gene: TRBD2; clone size: NA; V gene: TRBV3-1/TRBV3-2; J gene: TRBJ2-3; CDR3 DNA: TGTGCCAGCAGCCAAGTATATCTAGCGGGAGTGGGCACAGATACGCAGTATTTT; CDR3 protein: CASSQVYLAGVGTDTQYF
D gene: TRBD1; clone size: few; V gene: TRBV3-1/TRBV3-2; J gene: TRBJ1-5; CDR3 DNA: TGTGCCAGCAGCGACAGGGACCGCAATCAGCCCCAGCATTTT; CDR3 protein: CASSDRDRNQPQHF
D gene: TRBD1; clone size: NA; V gene: TRBV5-5; J gene: TRBJ2-1; CDR3 DNA: TGTGCCAGCAGCCTCGGGACAGGGGGCGGTGAGCAGTTCTTC; CDR3 protein: CASSLGTGGGEQFF
D gene: NA; clone size: NA; V gene: TRBV3-1/TRBV3-2; J gene: TRBJ2-1; CDR3 DNA: TGTGCCAGCAGCCCCCGTCCGAGGAGGGAACAGTTCTTC; CDR3 protein: CASSPRPRREQFF
D gene: TRBD2; clone size: NA; V gene: TRBV7-2; J gene: TRBJ2-3; CDR3 DNA: TGTGCCAGCAGCTTAGCCGGGAGCGGGGGGCCCACAGATACGCAGTATTTT; CDR3 protein: CASSLAGSGGPTDTQYF
D gene: TRBD2; clone size: NA; V gene: TRBV30; J gene: TRBJ2-7; CDR3 DNA: TGTGCCTGGAGTATTAGCGGGGGGGCTGGAGGCGAGCAGTACTTC; CDR3 protein: CAWSISGGAGGEQYF
D gene: TRBD1; clone size: NA; V gene: TRBV11-2; J gene: TRBJ2-1; CDR3 DNA: TGTGCCAGCAGCTTCCGGGGACAGGGATACTACAATGAGCAGTTCTTC; CDR3 protein: CASSFRGQGYYNEQFF
D gene: NA; clone size: few; V gene: TRBV7-2; J gene: TRBJ1-5; CDR3 DNA: TGTGCCAGCAGCCCCAACCGGGGGCAGCCCCAGCATTTT; CDR3 protein: CASSPNRGQPQHF
D gene: NA; clone size: NA; V gene: TRBV5-6; J gene: TRBJ2-3; CDR3 DNA: TGTGCCAGCAGCTTGATGATGCGGTCAGATACGCAGTATTTT; CDR3 protein: CASSLMMRSDTQYF
D gene: NA; clone size: NA; V gene: TRBV7-9; J gene: TRBJ2-1; CDR3 DNA: TGTGCCAGCAGCGGCCAGAACAGGGTTTCCTCCTACAATGAGCAGTTCTTC; CDR3 protein: CASSGQNRVSSYNEQFF
D gene: TRBD2; clone size: NA; V gene: TRBV7-2; J gene: TRBJ2-1; CDR3 DNA: TGTGCCAGCAGCCGCGAGGTAGCGGGAGTAAGTGAGCAGTTCTTC; CDR3 protein: CASSREVAGVSEQFF
D gene: TRBD2; clone size: NA; V gene: TRBV29-1; J gene: TRBJ2-1; CDR3 DNA: TGCAGCGTGGTGGGACTAGCGATCAGGAATGAGCAGTTCTTC; CDR3 protein: CSVVGLAIRNEQFF
D gene: TRBD1; clone size: NA; V gene: TRBV9; J gene: TRBJ2-1; CDR3 DNA: TGTGCCAGCAGCGCCCTTCAACAGGGGAGTGAGCAGTTCTTC; CDR3 protein: CASSALQQGSEQFF
D gene: TRBD2; clone size: NA; V gene: TRBV4-1; J gene: TRBJ2-1; CDR3 DNA: TGCGCCAGCAGCCAAGATATCGGGGGGAGGAGCTCCTACAATGAGCAGTTCTTC; CDR3 protein: CASSQDIGGRSSYNEQFF
D gene: TRBD1; clone size: NA; V gene: TRBV7-2; J gene: TRBJ1-2; CDR3 DNA: TGTGCCAGCAGCTCGGACAGGGTAGGCTATGGCTACACCTTC; CDR3 protein: CASSSDRVGYGYTF
D gene: NA; clone size: few; V gene: TRBV11-2; J gene: TRBJ1-6; CDR3 DNA: TGTGCCAGCAGCCCTCCTACGGGACACCTTAATTCACCCCTCCACTTT; CDR3 protein: CASSPPTGHLNSPLHF
D gene: NA; clone size: NA; V gene: TRBV14; J gene: TRBJ2-1; CDR3 DNA: TGTGCCAGCAGCCACCTCTCTCATGAGCAGTTCTTC; CDR3 protein: CASSHLSHEQFF
D gene: TRBD2; clone size: once; V gene: TRBV9; J gene: TRBJ2-2; CDR3 DNA: TGTGCCAGCAGCGTAGGGCTAGCGGGAGGCGGGAACACCGGGGAGCTGTTTTTT; CDR3 protein: CASSVGLAGGGNTGELFF
D gene: NA; clone size: NA; V gene: TRBV6-5; J gene: TRBJ1-4; CDR3 DNA: TGTGCCAGCAGTTACGGGGGGGCGTCTAATGAAAAACTGTTTTTT; CDR3 protein: CASSYGGASNEKLFF
D gene: TRBD2; clone size: NA; V gene: TRBV10-2; J gene: TRBJ2-7; CDR3 DNA: TGCGCCAGCAGTGATCGGGGGGAGACCTACGAGCAGTACTTC; CDR3 protein: CASSDRGETYEQYF
D gene: TRBD2; clone size: NA; V gene: TRBV5-1; J gene: TRBJ2-1; CDR3 DNA: TGCGCCAGCAGCTTGGGACTAGCTGCGGCCTACAATGAGCAGTTCTTC; CDR3 protein: CASSLGLAAAYNEQFF
D gene: NA; clone size: few; V gene: TRBV10-3; J gene: TRBJ2-7; CDR3 DNA: TGTGCCATTTCCCCTGAGGCGACAGGACTCTACGAGCAGTACTTC; CDR3 protein: CAISPEATGLYEQYF
D gene: NA; clone size: NA; V gene: TRBV7-6; J gene: TRBJ2-3; CDR3 DNA: TGTGCCAGCAGCTTAGAGGTGGCCAGGGGCACAGATACGCAGTATTTT; CDR3 protein: CASSLEVARGTDTQYF
D gene: NA; clone size: NA; V gene: TRBV5-5; J gene: TRBJ2-7; CDR3 DNA: TGTGCCAGCATCCAACAAACAGGGATCTCCTACGAGCAGTACTTC; CDR3 protein: CASIQQTGISYEQYF